A single sample gave rise to the 13 T cell receptor beta chains below, sequenced in a study of blood T cell repertoires in COVID-19. Generated by immunoSEQ multiplex PCR, the TCRdb table keeps only in-frame clones and is missing some. Of about 79,000 clones in the sample, around 90% were seen once. Specimen: peripheral blood. All receptors derive from a man aged 45-65 years with active COVID-19.

The chain employs TRBV4-1 and TRBJ1-1; TRBD1 agrees at 12 bases. Looked up from germline, CDR1 is MGHRA and CDR2 is YSYEKL. V was clipped by 5 bases and J by 2 bases; unmatched bases: 9. The CDR3 covers 17 residues. Written as DNA, the CDR3 is TGCGCCAGCAGCACCCGGGACAGGGGGCGCTTAAACACTGAAGCTTTCTTT. This encodes CASSTRDRGRLNTEAFF.

The rearrangement links TRBV29-1 to TRBJ1-1; TRBD1 matches at 9 bases. This CDR3 is 17 amino acids long. Germline values: CDR1 SQVTM, CDR2 ANQGSEA. With V trimmed by 4 bases and J by 1 base, 13 bases remained unmatched. CDR3 sequence (DNA): TGCAGCGTTGTGAGACTCACAGGGGGCACGTGGAACACTGAAGCTTTCTTT. Translated, it gives CSVVRLTGGTWNTEAFF.

The chain links TRBV10-3 to TRBJ1-1; D may be TRBD1 (6 bases). Per the germline V gene, CDR1 is ENHRY and CDR2 is SYGVKD. Trimming took off 2 bases at V and 0 bases at J, with 19 bases between the two ends. The CDR3 contains 18 residues. The CDR3 spells CAISERGWQGTLNTEAFF. The DNA for the CDR3 is TGTGCCATCAGTGAGAGAGGTTGGCAGGGGACATTGAACACTGAAGCTTTCTTT.

The J gene is TRBJ2-1, the V gene TRBV5-1; TRBD1 might be the D (5 bases). This CDR3 is built from 14 residues. Germline V gives CDR1 SGHRS, CDR2 YFSETQ. V lost 7 bases, J lost 0 bases, and 11 bases lay in between. CDR3 bases: TGCGCCAGCCAGGCCGACAGCTCCTACAATGAGCAGTTCTTC. It translates to CASQADSSYNEQFF.

V is TRBV10-2 and J is TRBJ2-7, with 8 nucleotides matching TRBD2. This CDR3 is built from 14 residues. The junction had 5 bases not matched to a gene; V was cut back by 7 bases and J by 0 bases. CDR1 is WSHSY, CDR2 SAAADI, per germline. CDR3 DNA: TGCGCCAGCATAGAGCGGGGGACCTCCTACGAGCAGTACTTC. This encodes CASIERGTSYEQYF.

This sequence joins TRBV5-6 and TRBJ1-1; D is unresolved. Germline V lookup: CDR1 SGHDT, CDR2 YYEEEE. V lost 4 bases and J 4 bases, leaving 8 bases between the germline ends. There are 12 residues in the CDR3. The CDR3 DNA reads as TGTGCCAGCAGCCGGGATAGCACTGAAGCTTTCTTT. It specifies CASSRDSTEAFF.

The chain joins TRBV5-1 to TRBJ1-1, with D unclear. CDR3 length: 16 amino acids. Trimming cost V 6 bases and J 4 bases, with 22 bases left between them. Looked up from germline, CDR1 is SGHRS and CDR2 is YFSETQ. This CDR3 reads CASTGGSSSSGTEAFF. The CDR3, as DNA: TGCGCCAGCACCGGAGGCAGCAGCAGTTCGGGCACTGAAGCTTTCTTT.

The gene calls are TRBV6-5 and TRBJ1-1; 9 positions match TRBD1. The trim removed 4 bases at V and 0 bases at J, leaving 3 bases unmatched. The CDR3 is 15 amino acids. The germline V gene has CDR1 MNHEY and CDR2 SVGAGI. CDR3 loop: CASSSWTGVNTEAFF. CDR3 nucleotides: TGTGCCAGCAGTTCCTGGACAGGGGTGAACACTGAAGCTTTCTTT.

V usage is TRBV7-9 and J usage is TRBJ1-6; 8 bases map to TRBD1. Unmatched junction bases numbered 4, after V lost 5 bases and J lost 7 bases. This CDR3 contains 14 residues. CDR1 and CDR2 (germline): SEHNR, FQNEAQ (reference sequence). The CDR3 nucleotides are TGTGCCAGCAGCCAGGGACAGGACAATTCACCCCTCCACTTT. This translates into CASSQGQDNSPLHF.

The chain employs TRBV5-1 and TRBJ2-1; the D is unclear. Trimming took 4 bases from V and 5 from J, leaving 13 bases between them. CDR1 is SGHRS, CDR2 YFSETQ, per germline. CDR3 length: 14 amino acids. The CDR3 nucleotides are TGCGCCAGCAGCCTCCAGACAAGCAACAATGAGCAGTTCTTC. It codes for CASSLQTSNNEQFF.

This clone was counted only a few times. The V gene is TRBV19, the J gene TRBJ1-5, with D uncertain. The CDR3 sequence is 13 residues long. Germline lookup yields CDR1 LNHDA and CDR2 SQIVND (reference sequence). V was shortened by 3 bases and J by 5 bases, with 8 bases between the two germline ends. As DNA, the CDR3 is TGTGCCAGTAGTATGGGCCCGTATCAGCCCCAGCATTTT. This sequence encodes CASSMGPYQPQHF.

The sample holds a few counts of this clone. The chain combines TRBV15 with TRBJ2-5, with 7 bases lining up with TRBD1. This CDR3 is built from 16 residues. The germline gives CDR1 LNHNV, CDR2 YYDKDF (reference sequence). J was trimmed by 0 bases and V by 5 bases; bases with no gene match: 9. The CDR3 protein is CATSRYSGQYQETQYF. Here the CDR3 DNA reads TGTGCCACCAGCCGCTACTCGGGACAGTACCAAGAGACCCAGTACTTC. The full variable domain, rest sourced from reference TRBV15 and TRBJ2-5, is DAMVIQNPRYQVTQFGKPVTLSCSQTLNHNVMYWYQQKSSQAPKLLFHYYDKDFNNEADTPDNFQSRRPNTSFCFLDIRSPGLGDTAMYLCATSRYSGQYQETQYFGPGTRLLVL.

The chain employs TRBV28 and TRBJ1-5; D is possibly TRBD1 (5 bases). Germline V gives CDR1 MDHEN, CDR2 SYDVKM. V gave up 6 bases and J gave up 0 bases, with 15 bases separating them. The CDR3 extends over 16 amino acids. The CDR3 DNA reads as TGTGCCAGCAGAAGTGCCGGGGGGGGTAGCAATCAGCCCCAGCATTTT. It encodes CASRSAGGGSNQPQHF. Looking up the rest from reference TRBV28 and TRBJ1-5 gives the full variable domain: DVKVTQSSRYLVKRTGEKVFLECVQDMDHENMFWYRQDPGLGLRLIYFSYDVKMKEKGDIPEGYSVSREKKERFSLILESASTNQTSMYLCASRSAGGGSNQPQHFGDGTRLSIL.